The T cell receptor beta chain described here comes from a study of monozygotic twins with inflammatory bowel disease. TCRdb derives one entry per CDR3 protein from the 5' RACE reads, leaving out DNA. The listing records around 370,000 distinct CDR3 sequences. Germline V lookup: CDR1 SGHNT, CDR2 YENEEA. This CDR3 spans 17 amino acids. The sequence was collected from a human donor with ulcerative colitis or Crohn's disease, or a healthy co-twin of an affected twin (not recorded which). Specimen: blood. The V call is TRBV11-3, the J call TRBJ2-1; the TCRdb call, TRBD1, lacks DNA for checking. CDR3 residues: CASSLRGGPGYVNEQFF.